The TCR beta chain under discussion was sequenced for a study of response to subunit inactivated influenza vaccine. Study-wide results and caveats: Few new T cells, the authors suggested, are recruited by each seasonal influenza vaccination.

Germline CDR1 LGHNA, CDR2 YSLEER. Trimming stripped 0 bases from V and 0 bases from J, with 13 bases between. This CDR3 comprises 17 residues. Comment on this clonotype: As yet, its antigen is unknown.

TCRdb itself ran the RT-PCR reads through MiXCR, one entry per CDR3 protein. This sample yields some 200,000 distinct CDR3 sequences, of which more than 10% are seen a single time; about 29% belongs to the top ten. Another study also made use of these data, one on T cells expressing NK-cell markers. That work states: Researchers built TCR beta cDNA using 5'RACE template switching with UMIs. From sorted CD3+CD56+NKG2C+, CD3+CD56+NKG2C- and CD3+CD56-NKG2C+ T cells came the TCR beta repertoires. Eight donors were sequenced, seven testing HCMV-seropositive and one testing seronegative. Among CD8+ T cells from about six donors, dominant NKG2C+ clonotypes accounted for about 1.0-7.0%.

The rearrangement joins TRBV4-3 to TRBJ2-3; the D gene could be TRBD1 or TRBD2 (5 bases each). Source: CD8+ T cells sorted from PBMCs, taken roughly 12 days after vaccination. This TCR came from a man aged 45 to 65 who received an inactivated influenza vaccine. CDR3 coding DNA: TGCGCCAGCAGCCAAGATGTCACGGGGCTTAGCACAGATACGCAGTATTTT. Translated: CASSQDVTGLSTDTQYF.